This T cell receptor beta chain was identified during a study of graft-versus-host responses after intestinal transplantation. Looking at the study overall: All recipients got anti-thymocyte globulin induction, then tacrolimus and steroids for 2 to 3 years.

The study, taken as a whole, reports: Early HvG declines after transplant were associated with peak circulating GvH clone levels. Within the allografts of patients who had graft-donor T cell macrochimerism, graft-versus-host to host-versus-graft clonal ratios were high.

Worth noting for this clone: Its antigen is not known.

The repertoire was sequenced with immunoSEQ multiplex PCR; TCRdb's copy has only in-frame clones and lacks some. The sample has over 55,000 clones, 90% seen once. The sequencing used unstimulated CD8+ T cells sorted from spleen or lymph node cells, collected before intestinal transplant. The TCR sequence derives from a human donor who received an intestinal transplant.

As DNA, the CDR3 is TGTGCCAGCAGCGGGGGACAGGCGGAGCTGTTTTTT. It codes for CASSGGQAELFF. V usage is TRBV9 and J usage is TRBJ2-2; 8 bases agree with TRBD1. Germline lookup yields CDR1 SGDLS and CDR2 YYNGEE. With V trimmed by 3 bases and J by 10 bases, 2 bases remained unmatched. This CDR3 is built from 12 residues.